Sequencing of this TCR beta chain was carried out in a study of control samples from healthy donors and cancer patients. Profiling relied on immunoSEQ multiplex PCR, and the TCRdb table lists in-frame clones only, not all of them. This table holds under 80,000 clones, under 95% found once. The V segment lost 3 bases and the J segment 1 base; nucleotides outside the gene matches: 4. This CDR3 has 17 residues. Germline values: CDR1 MGHRA, CDR2 YSYEKL. The V and J genes are TRBV4-1 and TRBJ2-7; 15 bases are shared with TRBD2. This sequence originates from a woman aged 35 to 49 with lung cancer. The source material was PBMCs. In DNA, the CDR3 is TGCGCCAGCAGCCACGGGACTAGCGGGGGGCGGTCCTACGAGCAGTACTTC. Translation gives CASSHGTSGGRSYEQYF.